These 19 T cell receptor beta chains originate from one sample sequenced in a study of neoadjuvant anti-PD-1 for oral cavity cancer. Assay used: immunoSEQ multiplex PCR; TCRdb lists only in-frame clones, some missing. Here the sample spans tens of thousands of clones, 83% being singletons. Sample: PBMCs, taken before nivolumab (anti-PD-1) treatment. Source of these receptors: a person between 35 and 79 years old with oral cavity squamous cell carcinoma.

The chain combines TRBV19 with TRBJ2-3; D call uncertain. CDR3 length equals 15 residues. With 3 bases removed from V and 2 bases from J, the gap between germline ends came to 12 bases. Germline V gives CDR1 LNHDA, CDR2 SQIVND (reference sequence). CDR3 sequence (DNA): TGTGCCAGTAGTATTAACGGGTATCACACAGATACGCAGTATTTT. It yields the protein CASSINGYHTDTQYF.

The rearrangement links TRBV4-1 to TRBJ1-4; a weak D match, TRBD1 (5 bases). V was clipped by 4 bases and J by 8 bases, with 17 bases between them. Germline V gene lookup returns CDR1 MGHRA and CDR2 YSYEKL. The CDR3 is 15 amino acids. The DNA for the CDR3 is TGCGCCAGCAGCCGTGGGACCTCAGCGCTCGAAAAACTGTTTTTT. It yields the protein CASSRGTSALEKLFF.

CDR3: CASGLGGPGEEQYF. CDR3 nucleotide sequence: TGTGCTAGTGGTTTGGGGGGTCCGGGAGAAGAGCAGTACTTC. The chain recombines TRBV12-5 with TRBJ2-7; D is perhaps TRBD2 (6 bases). There are 14 residues in the CDR3. Trimming shortened V by 1 base and J by 7 bases, and 14 bases separated the two germline ends. Per the germline V gene, CDR1 is LGHNT and CDR2 is FRNRAP.

This clone was recorded a few times. This chain uses TRBV18 with TRBJ1-2, with a tentative D call TRBD1 (6 bases). V dropped 3 bases and J dropped 8 bases, with 22 bases sitting between them. The length of the CDR3 is 16 residues. The V gene's germline CDR1 is KGHSH and CDR2 LQKENI. DNA of the CDR3: TGTGCCAGCTCACCCGGGGATAGGGGGATGGACCGCGGCTACACCTTC. It encodes CASSPGDRGMDRGYTF.

This chain connects TRBV5-1 to TRBJ1-2, with 7 bases lining up with TRBD1. The V and J ends lost 3 bases and 7 bases, in that order; junction bases with no gene match: 9. Germline V gene data show CDR1 as SGHRS and CDR2 as YFSETQ. The CDR3 has 14 residues. For the CDR3, the DNA is TGCGCCAGCAGCTCCGCGACAGGGAATGGTGGCTACACCTTC. This encodes CASSSATGNGGYTF. The whole variable domain, remainder taken from reference TRBV5-1 and TRBJ1-2, is KAGVTQTPRYLIKTRGQQVTLSCSPISGHRSVSWYQQTPGQGLQFLFEYFSETQRNKGNFPGRFSGRQFSNSRSEMNVSTLELGDSALYLCASSSATGNGGYTFGSGTRLTVV.

The chain combines TRBV19 with TRBJ1-3, with unresolved D. The CDR3 length is 16 residues. Per germline, CDR1 LNHDA and CDR2 SQIVND (reference sequence). The V gene lost 5 bases and the J gene lost 0 bases, with 14 bases spanning the gap. CDR3 sequence: CASSLAAGFSGNTIYF. CDR3 DNA: TGTGCCAGTAGTCTGGCGGCAGGCTTCTCTGGAAACACCATATATTTT.

Here the CDR3 reads CSVASGGRLDEQYF. DNA for the CDR3: TGCAGCGTTGCTTCGGGGGGGCGACTGGACGAGCAGTACTTC. V and J are TRBV29-1 and TRBJ2-7, with 8 bases matching TRBD2. The V segment lost 4 bases and the J segment 5 bases; nucleotides outside the gene matches: 10. Germline V gene lookup returns CDR1 SQVTM and CDR2 ANQGSEA. The CDR3 runs 14 residues.

The chain carries TRBV5-8 and TRBJ2-2; 10 bases align to TRBD2. With V trimmed by 4 bases and J by 5 bases, 11 bases remained unmatched. Germline CDR1 SGHTS, CDR2 YDEGEE. The CDR3 contains 17 residues. CDR3 amino acids: CASSPGTSALGTGELFF. The CDR3 DNA is TGTGCCAGCAGCCCCGGGACTAGCGCCCTGGGGACCGGGGAGCTGTTTTTT.

The chain links TRBV10-3 to TRBJ1-3, with 8 nucleotides matching TRBD1. Germline V gene lookup returns CDR1 ENHRY and CDR2 SYGVKD. CDR3 length: 16 amino acids. Trimming removed 7 bases from V and 3 bases from J; junction bases left unmatched: 11. Here the CDR3 reads CAITPGTGGNGNTIYF. CDR3 nucleotides: TGTGCCATCACTCCCGGGACAGGAGGGAATGGAAACACCATATATTTT.

In DNA form, the CDR3 reads TGTGCCAGCAGCTGGGGACAGGGTACTGAAGCTTTCTTT. Protein product: CASSWGQGTEAFF. V is TRBV7-3 and J is TRBJ1-1; 9 bases line up with TRBD1. This CDR3 is built from 13 residues. Germline CDR1 and CDR2: SGHTA and FQGTGA. The V segment lost 4 bases and the J segment 5 bases; nucleotides outside the gene matches: 2.

The chain links TRBV7-9 to TRBJ1-2; D is ambiguous. CDR3 length: 17 amino acids. The germline gives CDR1 SEHNR, CDR2 FQNEAQ (reference sequence). V gave up 2 bases and J gave up 4 bases, with 20 bases separating them. The CDR3 DNA is TGTGCCAGCAGCTTATCCCCTGGTCGGCGCAGCTTCTATGGCTACACCTTC. Translation: CASSLSPGRRSFYGYTF.

V usage is TRBV27 and J usage is TRBJ1-1; D remains unclear. CDR3 size: 15 residues. V was cut by 4 bases and J by 7 bases, with 19 bases left in between. Germline values: CDR1 MNHEY, CDR2 SMNVEV (reference sequence). The CDR3 DNA follows: TGTGCCAGCAGTTCCAAACTTTTTGGACTTAATGAAGCTTTCTTT. Protein: CASSSKLFGLNEAFF.

The CDR3 nucleotides are TGTGCCAGCAGCCCCGGTCCCGCGAACTATGGCTACACCTTC. Translating it yields CASSPGPANYGYTF. The chain carries TRBV5-5 and TRBJ1-2; D gene uncertain. Looked up from germline, CDR1 is SGHKS and CDR2 is YYEKEE (reference sequence). V was shortened by 4 bases and J by 2 bases, with 12 bases between the two germline ends. The CDR3 runs to 14 residues.

This clone was found once. The chain carries TRBV5-1 and TRBJ2-1; D possibly uses TRBD1 or TRBD2 (6 bases each). Germline V lookup: CDR1 SGHRS, CDR2 YFSETQ. CDR3 length: 16 amino acids. V was shortened by 0 bases and J by 15 bases, with 25 bases between the two germline ends. CDR3 nucleotides: TGCGCCAGCAGCTTGGCCGGGAGTGGGGGCTACCTCCATTGGTTCTTC. Its translation: CASSLAGSGGYLHWFF.

This clone came up a few times. This chain uses TRBV27 with TRBJ1-4; D unclear. Trimming removed 4 bases at V and 6 bases at J, with 12 bases between. Germline lookup yields CDR1 MNHEY and CDR2 SMNVEV (reference sequence). There are 14 residues in the CDR3. DNA of the CDR3: TGTGCCAGCAGTTCTTTACAGCTTCATGAAAAACTGTTTTTT. As protein: CASSSLQLHEKLFF.

The chain couples TRBV9 to TRBJ2-3, with D possibly TRBD2 on 5 matching bases. V lost 3 bases, J lost 6 bases, and 11 bases lay in between. The length of the CDR3 is 13 residues. Germline V CDR1 and CDR2: SGDLS, YYNGEE. CDR3 in amino acids: CASSARGPDTQYF. The CDR3 bases are TGTGCCAGCAGCGCACGAGGGCCGGATACGCAGTATTTT.

This clone was observed once. This chain uses TRBV5-1 with TRBJ2-4; 10 bases line up with TRBD1. The CDR3 is 17 amino acids. V trimming: 5 bases; J trimming: 0 bases; junction bases outside the gene matches: 8. Per germline, CDR1 SGHRS and CDR2 YFSETQ. CDR3 coding DNA: TGCGCCAGCAGTAATCGGGACAGGGGACTAGCCAAAAACATTCAGTACTTC. It encodes CASSNRDRGLAKNIQYF.

The CDR3 DNA follows: TGCGCCAGCAGCCAAGACACCGGGGGTCCTAACTACGAGCAGTACTTC. Its protein product is CASSQDTGGPNYEQYF. The chain uses TRBV4-1 and TRBJ2-7; D might be TRBD2 (6 bases). The CDR3 has 16 residues. With 0 bases removed from V and 3 bases from J, the gap between germline ends came to 15 bases. Per germline, CDR1 MGHRA and CDR2 YSYEKL.

V gene TRBV6-1 combines with J gene TRBJ2-1; 7 bases align to TRBD2. Germline CDR1 MNHNS, CDR2 SASEGT. V lost 7 bases, J lost 2 bases, and 8 bases stayed unmatched. The CDR3 has 15 residues. The CDR3 nucleotides read TGTGCCAGCAACGTTGCGGGAGTCACCTACAATGAGCAGTTCTTC. Its translation: CASNVAGVTYNEQFF.